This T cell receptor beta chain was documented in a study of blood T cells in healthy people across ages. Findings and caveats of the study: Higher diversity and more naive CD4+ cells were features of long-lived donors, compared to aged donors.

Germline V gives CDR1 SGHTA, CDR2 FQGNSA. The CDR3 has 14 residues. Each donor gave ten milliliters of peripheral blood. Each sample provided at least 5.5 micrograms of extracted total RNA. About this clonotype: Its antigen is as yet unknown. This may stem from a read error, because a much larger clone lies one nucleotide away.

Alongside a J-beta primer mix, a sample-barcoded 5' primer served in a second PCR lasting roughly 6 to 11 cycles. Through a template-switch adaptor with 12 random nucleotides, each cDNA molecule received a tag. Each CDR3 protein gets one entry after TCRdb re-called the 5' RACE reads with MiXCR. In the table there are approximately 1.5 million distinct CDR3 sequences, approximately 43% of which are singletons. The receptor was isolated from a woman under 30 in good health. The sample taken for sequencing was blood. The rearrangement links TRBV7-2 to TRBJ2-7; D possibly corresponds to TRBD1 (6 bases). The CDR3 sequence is CANSSDRLTYEQYF. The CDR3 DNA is TGTGCCAACAGCTCTGACAGGCTAACCTACGAGCAGTACTTC.